Below, 32 T cell receptor beta chains from the same sample are listed, as sequenced in a study of blood T cells in healthy people across ages. The second PCR ran roughly 6 to 11 cycles with a sample-barcoded 5' primer and J-beta primers. MiXCR, run by TCRdb on the 5' RACE reads, gives a single entry per CDR3 protein. Seen here are some 790,000 distinct CDR3 sequences, around 26% observed once, and the top ten hold roughly 17%. Sequenced sample: blood. The receptors originated from a woman of 80 years or more in good health.

Details on this clonotype: Since a much larger clone is just one base distant, this may be a read error. The gene calls are TRBV5-1 and TRBJ2-6; D is unclear. The germline V gene encodes CDR1 SGHRS and CDR2 YFSETQ. This CDR3 contains 15 residues. CDR3 region: CASSLRPSGTNVLTF. The CDR3 coding sequence is TGCGCCAGCAGCTTAAGGCCCTCTGGGACCAACGTCCTGACTTTC.

As to this clonotype: Lacking the conserved final phenylalanine or tryptophan, this CDR3 likely reflects a read error. J is TRBJ2-3 and V is TRBV20-1; D may be TRBD2 (6 bases). The CDR3 extends over 17 amino acids. Germline V gene lookup returns CDR1 DFQATT and CDR2 SNEGSKA (reference sequence). V lost 1 base, J lost 5 bases, and 22 bases lay in between. The CDR3 loop is CSARGRGGKALQDTQYS. Written as DNA, the CDR3 is TGCAGTGCTAGAGGTCGGGGCGGGAAGGCTCTACAAGATACGCAGTATTCT.

This clonotype was counted many times. The V call is TRBV28, the J call TRBJ2-7; D is ambiguous. The CDR3 loop spans 14 amino acids. With 4 bases removed from V and 0 bases from J, the gap between germline ends came to 10 bases. The germline CDR1 and CDR2 sequences are MDHEN and SYDVKM. CDR3 sequence reads: CASSSLTPSYEQYF. CDR3 DNA sequence: TGTGCCAGCAGTTCACTTACTCCCTCCTACGAGCAGTACTTC.

This clonotype was seen ten or more times. The V gene is TRBV5-1, the J gene TRBJ2-1; either TRBD1 or TRBD2 may supply D (5 bases each). The CDR3 has 15 amino acids. The V gene's germline CDR1 is SGHRS and CDR2 YFSETQ. The V gene lost 3 bases and the J gene lost 5 bases, with 15 bases spanning the gap. In DNA, the CDR3 is TGCGCCAGCAGCTCCCCGCTGGGGGACGACAATGAGCAGTTCTTC. Translation gives CASSSPLGDDNEQFF.

This clonotype was observed many times. The chain recombines TRBV20-1 with TRBJ2-3; D assignment may be TRBD1 or TRBD2 (7 bases each). The V and J ends lost 5 bases and 5 bases respectively, with 14 bases between them. This CDR3 is 13 amino acids long. Germline V gene lookup returns CDR1 DFQATT and CDR2 SNEGSKA (reference sequence). As DNA, the CDR3 is TGCAGTGCTCAGGGGGGGGCCAAAGATACGCAGTATTTT. The encoded protein is CSAQGGAKDTQYF.

With regard to this clonotype: A much larger clone is a single base away; this may be a read error. The chain couples TRBV7-2 to TRBJ1-4, with a possible D match to TRBD1 (6 bases). Between the trimmed V and J ends, which lost 3 bases and 7 bases, there was a span of 12 bases. The CDR3 covers 14 residues. CDR1 is SGHTA and CDR2 is FQGNSA in the germline V gene. The DNA of the CDR3 is TGTGCCAGCAGCTTTACAGGGTCTAGTGAAAAACTGTTTTTT. As protein: CASSFTGSSEKLFF.

This clonotype has a single count. A much larger clone sits a single nucleotide away, making a read error possible. The chain uses TRBV20-1 and TRBJ2-7; 10 bases match TRBD2. Germline assignment: CDR1 DFQATT and CDR2 SNEGSKA (reference sequence). CDR3 length: 15 residues. The CDR3 sequence is CNAQSLAGAAYEQYF. The CDR3 DNA follows: TGCAATGCTCAATCTCTAGCGGGGGCCGCCTACGAGCAGTACTTC.

The chain links TRBV7-2 to TRBJ2-2; 8 nucleotides line up with TRBD1. The germline gives CDR1 SGHTA, CDR2 FQGNSA. There are 16 residues in the CDR3. V dropped 5 bases and J dropped 4; count of bases not matched to a gene: 9. The CDR3 bases are TGTGCCAGCAGCCGACAAACAGGGGGAGGCACCGGGGAGCTGTTTTTT. Amino acids: CASSRQTGGGTGELFF. The whole variable domain, filled in from reference TRBV7-2 and TRBJ2-2, reads GAGVSQSPSNKVTEKGKDVELRCDPISGHTALYWYRQSLGQGLEFLIYFQGNSAPDKSGLPSDRFSAERTGGSVSTLTIQRTQQEDSAVYLCASSRQTGGGTGELFFGEGSRLTVL.

This clonotype occurred many times. The genes are TRBV5-1 and TRBJ2-3; D is possibly TRBD1 or TRBD2 (5 bases each). With 5 bases removed from V and 3 bases from J, the gap between germline ends came to 13 bases. Germline-derived CDR1 and CDR2 are SGHRS and YFSETQ. This CDR3 region has 14 residues. Here the CDR3 reads CASRVRGETDTQYF. CDR3 coding DNA: TGCGCCAGCAGGGTAAGGGGAGAAACAGATACGCAGTATTTT.

This clonotype showed up just a few times. This chain links TRBV27 with TRBJ1-1; unclear D gene. Trimming shortened V by 0 bases and J by 6 bases, and 8 bases separated the two germline ends. Germline CDR1 and CDR2: MNHEY and SMNVEV (reference sequence). This CDR3 spans 13 amino acids. CDR3 in DNA: TGTGCCAGCAGTTTATCCAGGATATCTGAAGCTTTCTTT. This sequence encodes CASSLSRISEAFF.

This clonotype was found a few times. The chain combines TRBV20-1 with TRBJ1-3, with D tentatively TRBD1 (5 bases). This CDR3 comprises 14 residues. Trimming stripped 0 bases from V and 7 bases from J, with 13 bases between. Per germline, CDR1 DFQATT and CDR2 SNEGSKA (reference sequence). CDR3 region: CSARDRQGLNTIYF. The CDR3 nucleotides read TGCAGTGCTAGAGATCGGCAGGGTCTGAACACCATATATTTT.

This chain connects TRBV20-1 to TRBJ2-1, with D possibly TRBD2 on 5 matching bases. The V gene's germline CDR1 is DFQATT and CDR2 SNEGSKA (reference sequence). The CDR3 has 13 residues. V was shortened by 4 bases and J by 12 bases, with 19 bases between the two germline ends. The CDR3 DNA is TGCAGTGCTAAAAGAGGCGGGCCCAGTGGGCAGTTCTTC. Translation gives CSAKRGGPSGQFF.

This clonotype came up a few times. V is TRBV24-1 and J is TRBJ2-5, with 11 positions matching TRBD1. The CDR3 spans 16 residues. Germline-derived CDR1 and CDR2 are KGHDR and SFDVKD. J lost 3 bases, V lost 4 bases, and 6 bases had no gene match. The CDR3 region is CATSESGTGGKETQYF. DNA of the CDR3: TGTGCCACCAGTGAATCCGGGACAGGGGGAAAAGAGACCCAGTACTTC.

In its sample, this clonotype was seen many times. V gene TRBV25-1 combines with J gene TRBJ1-2, with D perhaps TRBD1 (6 bases). CDR1 and CDR2 from the germline V gene are MGHDK and SYGVNS. Trimming stripped 8 bases from V and 2 bases from J, with 15 bases between. The CDR3 covers 14 residues. The CDR3: CASQQTGLNYGYTF. The CDR3 nucleotides read TGTGCCAGCCAACAAACAGGGCTCAACTATGGCTACACCTTC.

Note on this clonotype: This may be a read error: a much more frequent sequence differs by one nucleotide. This chain connects TRBV4-3 to TRBJ2-1, with a tentative D call TRBD1 (5 bases). Trimming pared 3 bases from V and 6 bases from J, leaving 12 bases between. The germline V gene has CDR1 LGHNA and CDR2 YSLEER. The CDR3 consists of 14 residues. The CDR3 DNA is TGCGCCAGCAGCCACTTAGGGGCTAGCAATGAGCAGTTCTTC. As protein: CASSHLGASNEQFF.

Only a few counts were recorded for this clonotype. A much more abundant neighbour one base away suggests this may be a read error. The rearrangement joins TRBV5-8 to TRBJ2-1; 10 positions match TRBD1. The CDR3 has 15 residues. Germline CDR1 SGHTS, CDR2 YDEGEE. The CDR3, as DNA: TGTGCCGGCAGCTGGGGACAGGGGCGACTCAATGAGCAGTTCTTC. It translates to CAGSWGQGRLNEQFF.

This clonotype was recorded many times. The chain recombines TRBV29-1 with TRBJ2-6; D is perhaps TRBD2 (6 bases). Trimming removed 4 bases at V and 0 bases at J, with 7 bases between. Germline values: CDR1 SQVTM, CDR2 ANQGSEA. The CDR3 totals 14 residues. The CDR3 here is CSVGAGSGANVLTF. CDR3 nucleotides: TGCAGCGTTGGAGCGGGCTCTGGGGCCAACGTCCTGACTTTC.

This clonotype has more than one count but fewer than ten. At one end, the junction sequence differs from germline, possibly due to a read error. The genes are TRBV29-1 and TRBJ1-1; 8 bases are a match to TRBD1. Per germline, CDR1 SQVTM and CDR2 ANQGSEA. CDR3 length equals 13 residues. In nucleotides, the CDR3 is TGCAACGTTACGACAGGGGTGAACACTGAAGCTTTCTTT. It translates to CNVTTGVNTEAFF.

This clonotype was counted between two and nine times. Being one base from a much bigger clone, this may be a read error. This chain links TRBV7-9 with TRBJ2-5; D unclear. Trimming took off 2 bases at V and 11 bases at J, with 15 bases between the two ends. The length of the CDR3 is 13 residues. Germline V CDR1 and CDR2: SEHNR, FQNEAQ (reference sequence). The CDR3 sequence is CASSLTAINEQYF. The DNA for the CDR3 is TGTGCCAGCAGCTTAACGGCCATCAATGAGCAGTACTTC.

This clonotype occurred many times. The J gene is TRBJ2-3, the V gene TRBV6-2 or TRBV6-3, with 13 bases identical to TRBD2. Trimming took 0 bases from V and 5 from J; bases not matched to a gene: 8. CDR3 length: 18 residues. Germline V gene lookup returns CDR1 MNHEY and CDR2 SVGEGT. CDR3 nucleotide sequence: TGTGCCAGCAGTTACTCCGTGACTAGCGGGGGGACCAGAGATACGCAGTATTTT. This sequence encodes CASSYSVTSGGTRDTQYF.

This clonotype has ten or more counts. The chain employs TRBV29-1 and TRBJ2-5; 7 positions match TRBD1. The germline V gene has CDR1 SQVTM and CDR2 ANQGSEA. This CDR3 region has 13 residues. V shed 4 bases and J 2 bases; nucleotides not matched to a gene: 4. In nucleotides, the CDR3 is TGCAGCGTTGTTAAGGGGGCACAAGAGACCCAGTACTTC. Its protein product is CSVVKGAQETQYF.

This clonotype was detected a few times. This chain links TRBV18 with TRBJ1-1; 9 nucleotides agree with TRBD1. The CDR3 runs 14 residues. Germline V gene lookup returns CDR1 KGHSH and CDR2 LQKENI. J was trimmed by 4 bases and V by 3 bases; bases with no gene match: 3. The chain's CDR3 is CASSPLQGATEAFF. The DNA of the CDR3 is TGTGCCAGCTCACCGCTACAGGGGGCCACTGAAGCTTTCTTT.

In this sample, this clonotype turned up many times. The gene calls are TRBV20-1 and TRBJ2-3, with TRBD2 identical over 9 bases. The V gene end was trimmed by 1 base and the J gene end by 2 bases; junction bases not matched to a gene: 4. Germline V gene sequence: CDR1 DFQATT, CDR2 SNEGSKA (reference sequence). This CDR3 is built from 15 residues. The CDR3 bases are TGCAGTGCTAGAGCGGCTAGCGGGGACACAGATACGCAGTATTTT. This encodes CSARAASGDTDTQYF.

This clonotype was seen only a few times. The rearrangement uses TRBV2 and TRBJ2-5; D not certain. The CDR3 is 15 amino acids. Between the trimmed V and J ends, which lost 5 bases and 5 bases, there was a span of 18 bases. In germline, CDR1 is SNHLY, CDR2 FYNNEI. CDR3: CASSPGPGLLETQYF. The CDR3 nucleotides are TGTGCCAGCAGTCCCGGGCCCGGCCTGCTGGAGACCCAGTACTTC.

This clonotype showed up many times. The chain is built from TRBV7-2 and TRBJ1-2; no clear D. CDR3 length: 13 amino acids. From germline, CDR1 is SGHTA and CDR2 FQGNSA. The V end was cut by 5 bases, the J end by 7 bases, with 14 bases between. DNA of the CDR3: TGTGCCAGCAGCACCTTCAAGGAAAGTGGCTACACCTTC. Translated: CASSTFKESGYTF.

The chain recombines TRBV10-3 with TRBJ2-7; D is undetermined. Germline V gene sequence: CDR1 ENHRY, CDR2 SYGVKD. This CDR3 has 12 amino acids. Between the trimmed V and J ends, which lost 10 bases and 1 base, there was a span of 11 bases. DNA for the CDR3: TGTGCCACCCAGACGGAATCCTACGAGCAGTACTTC. Translating it yields CATQTESYEQYF.

Only one count was recorded for this clonotype. The chain carries TRBV7-2 and TRBJ2-1; tentatively, D is TRBD2 (5 bases). The V gene lost 1 base and the J gene lost 8 bases, with 15 bases spanning the gap. The germline V gene encodes CDR1 SGHTA and CDR2 FQGNSA. The CDR3 runs 15 residues. In DNA form, the CDR3 reads TGTGCCAGCAGCTTAGGGAGGATGACTGTTGATGAGCAGTTCTTC. Its translation: CASSLGRMTVDEQFF.

This clonotype showed up many times. The J gene is TRBJ2-1, the V gene TRBV9; weak D call: TRBD2 (5 bases). This CDR3 has 14 amino acids. V was trimmed by 0 bases and J by 8 bases, leaving 12 bases between them. CDR1 SGDLS and CDR2 YYNGEE come from the germline V gene. CDR3 sequence: CASSVGPIGDEQFF. For the CDR3, the DNA is TGTGCCAGCAGCGTAGGGCCCATCGGGGATGAGCAGTTCTTC.

The chain combines TRBV4-1 with TRBJ2-2; D call uncertain. The CDR3 contains 15 residues. Looked up from germline, CDR1 is MGHRA and CDR2 is YSYEKL. The V gene lost 4 bases and the J gene lost 6 bases, with 15 bases spanning the gap. This chain's CDR3 is CASSLRVGNSGELFF. DNA for the CDR3: TGCGCCAGCAGCCTTAGGGTCGGCAACTCCGGGGAGCTGTTTTTT.

This chain joins TRBV4-3 and TRBJ1-6, with D perhaps TRBD1 (5 bases). Trimming removed 0 bases from V and 10 bases from J, with 13 bases in between. The CDR3 runs 15 residues. Germline CDR1 reads LGHNA; CDR2 reads YSLEER. CDR3 sequence: CASSQDRGTGSPLHF. The CDR3 nucleotides read TGCGCCAGCAGCCAAGATCGCGGGACGGGGTCACCCCTCCACTTT.

This clonotype was recorded many times. CDR3 sequence: CASRSTFF. Here the CDR3 DNA reads TGTGCCAGCAGATCTACGTTCTTC. The chain has TRBV3-1 and TRBJ2-1, with D hard to call. CDR1 is LGHDT, CDR2 YNNKEL, per germline (reference sequence). The CDR3 has 8 residues. Trimming took 6 bases from V and 15 from J, leaving 6 bases between them.

In the case of this clonotype: One base away lies a much larger clone, so this may be a sequencing read error. The chain recombines TRBV11-2 with TRBJ1-1; no definite D call. Germline CDR1 and CDR2: SGHAT and FQNNGV. The length of the CDR3 is 13 residues. CDR3 sequence (DNA): TGTGCCAGCAGCTTCTCCAGGAACGCTGAAGCTTTCTTT. It encodes CASSFSRNAEAFF.